This is a list of T cell receptor beta chains from one sample in a study of cytomegalovirus exposure and HLA in healthy donors. Using immunoSEQ multiplex PCR, the repertoire was profiled, and TCRdb retains in-frame clones only, with some absent. Of 90,000 to 130,000 clones in the sample, around 75% were seen once. The sequencing sample was made of PBMCs. The receptors derive from a young woman in good health and CMV-seronegative. CDR3s include the opening cysteine and the closing phenylalanine or tryptophan. The D gene is left open where the match is weak. Expanded clones get a size class; other rows say once, few or many, or leave the size out.

cdr3_aa: CASSHMTRPPYGYTF
cdr3_nt: TGTGCCAGCAGTCATATGACCAGGCCTCCCTATGGCTACACCTTC
v_call: TRBV7-9
j_call: TRBJ1-2
d_call: -
clone_size: few

cdr3_aa: CASSPRPVTGDNEQFF
cdr3_nt: TGCGCCAGCAGCCCCCGCCCTGTGACAGGCGACAATGAGCAGTTCTTC
v_call: TRBV5-1
j_call: TRBJ2-1
d_call: -
clone_size: -

cdr3_aa: CASSLIGQGVEKLFF
cdr3_nt: TGTGCCAGCAGCTTAATTGGACAGGGTGTAGAAAAACTGTTTTTT
v_call: TRBV11-1
j_call: TRBJ1-4
d_call: TRBD1
clone_size: -

cdr3_aa: CASSQGLVGGTEAFF
cdr3_nt: TGCGCCAGCAGCCAAGGGCTCGTGGGAGGGACTGAAGCTTTCTTT
v_call: TRBV4-3
j_call: TRBJ1-1
d_call: -
clone_size: -

cdr3_aa: CASSPPSGDDYGYTF
cdr3_nt: TGTGCCAGCTCACCACCTTCGGGGGACGACTATGGCTACACCTTC
v_call: TRBV18
j_call: TRBJ1-2
d_call: -
clone_size: -

cdr3_aa: CASTKQGTPLWGNTIYF
cdr3_nt: TGTGCCAGTACCAAACAGGGAACCCCCCTCTGGGGAAACACCATATATTTT
v_call: TRBV19
j_call: TRBJ1-3
d_call: -
clone_size: -

cdr3_aa: CAWSLRLANTEAFF
cdr3_nt: TGTGCCTGGAGCCTTCGACTGGCAAACACTGAAGCTTTCTTT
v_call: TRBV30
j_call: TRBJ1-1
d_call: -
clone_size: -

cdr3_aa: CASSRQSNTEAFF
cdr3_nt: TGTGCCAGCAGTAGACAGTCGAACACTGAAGCTTTCTTT
v_call: TRBV6-4
j_call: TRBJ1-1
d_call: -
clone_size: -

cdr3_aa: CASSPGTEYGYTF
cdr3_nt: TGCGCCAGCAGCCCTGGGACTGAATATGGCTACACCTTC
v_call: TRBV5-1
j_call: TRBJ1-2
d_call: -
clone_size: -

cdr3_aa: CASSPVQIYGYTF
cdr3_nt: TGTGCCAGCAGCCCGGTTCAAATCTATGGCTACACCTTC
v_call: TRBV7-2
j_call: TRBJ1-2
d_call: -
clone_size: -